A single sample gave rise to the 27 T cell receptor beta chains below, sequenced in a study of kidney transplant recipient with SARS-CoV-2 infection. One entry per CDR3 protein, called by TCRdb with MiXCR from the reads. The table has under 250,000 distinct CDR3 sequences, 29% seen once. Sequencing used a blood sample, obtained at baseline and on day 111 from a kidney transplant recipient. These TCRs come from a young adult male patient who had COVID-19 and was a kidney transplant recipient. Some of these T cells may belong to the graft donor.

This clonotype was seen repeatedly, ten times or more. CDR3 amino acids: CASSSSGTGRPAYNEQFF. The CDR3 nucleotides are TGTGCCAGCAGCTCCTCCGGGACAGGGCGCCCAGCATACAATGAGCAGTTCTTC. The gene calls are TRBV7-3 and TRBJ2-1; 9 bases fit TRBD1. The trim removed 4 bases at V and 4 bases at J, leaving 14 bases unmatched. CDR1 and CDR2 (germline): SGHTA, FQGTGA. CDR3 length: 18 amino acids.

On this clonotype: A much bigger clone sits one base away, suggesting this may be a read error. The chain is built from TRBV11-3 and TRBJ2-1; TRBD1 matches 10 bases. Germline V gene sequence: CDR1 SGHNT, CDR2 YENEEA. The CDR3 contains 16 residues. The V segment lost 5 bases and the J segment 1 base; nucleotides outside the gene matches: 5. CDR3 sequence (DNA): TGTGCCAGCAGCACAGGGACAGGGGAATCCTACAATGAGCAGTTCTTC. Its translation is CASSTGTGESYNEQFF.

About this clonotype: A much larger clone differs by one base, so this may be a read error. This CDR3 fails to terminate in the conserved phenylalanine or tryptophan, so it likely reflects a read error. The limits of the CDR3 on the DNA are not certain, so only TCRdb's listed CDR3 is given. The V gene is TRBV21-1, the J gene TRBJ1-2. TRBV21-1 is deemed a pseudogene. The CDR3 is 13 amino acids long, termini counted. The CDR3: CASSKVPNYGYTL.

In the case of this clonotype: This clone may be a read error of a much larger clone one base away. The genes are TRBV2 and TRBJ2-5; the D gene is possibly TRBD2 (6 bases). Between the trimmed V and J ends, which lost 8 bases and 10 bases, there was a span of 14 bases. Germline V gene sequence: CDR1 SNHLY, CDR2 FYNNEI. There are 11 residues in the CDR3. The CDR3 bases are TGTGCCAGCCGTGCGGGGATGGTCCAGTACTTC. Translating it yields CASRAGMVQYF.

This clonotype was counted many times. The chain has TRBV10-3 and TRBJ1-4, with 7 bases identical to TRBD1. Germline loops: CDR1 ENHRY, CDR2 SYGVKD. Trimming removed 5 bases from V and 5 bases from J; junction bases left unmatched: 5. The length of the CDR3 is 14 residues. CDR3 sequence reads: CAISPGTANEKLFF. CDR3 bases: TGTGCCATCAGTCCCGGGACAGCAAATGAAAAACTGTTTTTT.

There are many counts of this clonotype. This sequence joins TRBV19 and TRBJ1-1; a possible D gene is TRBD1 (5 bases). The CDR3 contains 14 residues. CDR1 is LNHDA, CDR2 SQIVND, per germline (reference sequence). Trimming stripped 3 bases from V and 3 bases from J, with 11 bases between. CDR3 region: CASSIRGGDTEAFF. Written as DNA, the CDR3 is TGTGCCAGTAGTATCCGGGGAGGGGACACTGAAGCTTTCTTT.

Turning to this clonotype: A read error may explain this, as a much larger clone is one base away. V usage is TRBV29-1 and J usage is TRBJ2-5; 13 bases are shared with TRBD2. Near its end, the DNA agrees better with TRBJ2-7, so the J call may be wrong. This CDR3 is 16 amino acids long. Germline CDR1 SQVTM, CDR2 ANQGSEA. This CDR3 reads CNATLPGLAGWYEQYF. CDR3 DNA: TGCAACGCTACGCTACCGGGACTAGCGGGATGGTACGAGCAGTACTTC.

This clonotype appeared many times. This chain connects TRBV16 to TRBJ1-2; no clear D gene. The CDR3 consists of 17 residues. Germline CDR1 reads KGHSY; CDR2 reads FQNENV. The ends were cut back, 5 bases at V and 4 bases at J, with 23 bases in the middle. The CDR3 is CASSTLTVVRKTYGYTF. CDR3 coding DNA: TGTGCCAGCAGCACGCTCACGGTCGTTAGAAAGACCTATGGCTACACCTTC.

In its sample, this clonotype was seen a few times. This chain uses TRBV3-1 with TRBJ2-1; tentatively, D is TRBD1 or TRBD2 (6 bases each). Trimming shortened V by 3 bases and J by 0 bases, and 18 bases separated the two germline ends. This CDR3 comprises 18 residues. CDR1 is LGHDT, CDR2 YNNKEL, per germline (reference sequence). CDR3 in DNA: TGTGCCAGCAGCCACCAGGTAGGGGGAGGTGCCTCCTACAATGAGCAGTTCTTC. Translated, it gives CASSHQVGGGASYNEQFF.

This clonotype showed up just a few times. The junction shows a germline mismatch at one end, possibly a read error. This sequence joins TRBV2 and TRBJ2-1, with TRBD1 matching over 8 bases. From germline, CDR1 is SNHLY and CDR2 FYNNEI. The CDR3 sequence is 16 residues long. CDR3 sequence: CANSPGTGRGGNEQFF. Written as DNA, the CDR3 is TGTGCCAACAGTCCCGGGACAGGCCGAGGAGGGAATGAGCAGTTCTTC.

This clonotype was seen only once. This may stem from a read error, because a much larger clone lies one nucleotide away. The chain carries TRBV5-4 and TRBJ1-1; D is unclear. Germline loops: CDR1 SGHNT, CDR2 YYREEE (reference sequence). Trimming stripped 4 bases from V and 0 bases from J, with 16 bases between. The CDR3 runs 16 residues. DNA of the CDR3: TGTGCCAGCAGCAGGGATTTCGCCCAAATGAACACTGAAGCTTTCTTT. Translated: CASSRDFAQMNTEAFF.

The rearrangement uses TRBV7-1 and TRBJ1-2, with a possible D match to TRBD1 (5 bases). TRBV7-1 qualifies as an ORF whose function is uncertain. V was clipped by 5 bases and J by 4 bases, with 23 bases between them. The length of the CDR3 is 17 residues. CDR3 residues: CASSLCLHGGKTYGYTF. Here the CDR3 DNA reads TGTGCCAGCAGCCTTTGTCTTCACGGGGGAAAGACCTATGGCTACACCTTC.

This clonotype was observed many times. The chain couples TRBV20-1 to TRBJ1-2; no clear D gene. V was cut by 4 bases and J by 6 bases, with 6 bases left in between. Germline CDR1 and CDR2: DFQATT and SNEGSKA (reference sequence). This CDR3 is built from 10 residues. In DNA form, the CDR3 reads TGCAGTGCTACCCTAGATGGCTACACCTTC. Translation: CSATLDGYTF.

As to this clonotype: This sequence may be a read error, since a much larger clone differs from it by one base. The rearrangement joins TRBV3-1 to TRBJ1-5; a possible D gene is TRBD1 (5 bases). The CDR3 is 13 residues long. Looked up from germline, CDR1 is LGHDT and CDR2 is YNNKEL (reference sequence). CDR3 nucleotide sequence: TGTGCCGGCAGCCAAGGGGACAATCAGCCCCAGCATTTT. Its translation: CAGSQGDNQPQHF.

Remarks on this clonotype: An end of the junction does not agree with germline; a read error may underlie this. This sequence joins TRBV18 and TRBJ2-1, with D maybe TRBD1 (6 bases). Per germline, CDR1 KGHSH and CDR2 LQKENI. This CDR3 comprises 15 residues. The CDR3 DNA reads TGTGCCAGCTCACCTCAGGGGAGCTCCTACAATGAGCAGCTCTTC. Amino acid sequence: CASSPQGSSYNEQLF.

On this clonotype itself: A much larger clonotype is one base distant, so this may be a read error. This chain connects TRBV12-2 to TRBJ1-2. TRBV12-2 counts as a pseudogene. This CDR3 region has 17 residues. CDR3 coding DNA: TGTGCAAGTCGCGAACTTATGGCTCCACGAAAGACCTATGGCTACACCTTC. As protein: CASRELMAPRKTYGYTF.

This clonotype occurred many times. The V call is TRBV20-1, the J call TRBJ2-7; D uncertain. V gave up 5 bases and J gave up 3 bases, with 17 bases separating them. This CDR3 has 14 residues. Germline CDR1 DFQATT, CDR2 SNEGSKA (reference sequence). The chain's CDR3 is CSAAILDASYEQYF. The CDR3, as DNA: TGCAGTGCTGCGATACTTGACGCAAGCTACGAGCAGTACTTC.

The chain couples TRBV6-8 to TRBJ1-2; no clear D. Germline CDR1 and CDR2: MNHGY and SAAAGT. The CDR3 consists of 17 residues. Trimming took 5 bases from V and 4 from J, leaving 23 bases between them. The CDR3 region has the DNA TGTGCCAGCAGTAGGGAGGAACGCTCTAGAGAGACCTATGGCTACACCTTC. This sequence encodes CASSREERSRETYGYTF.

This clonotype was picked up a small number of times. The chain is built from TRBV6-1 and TRBJ2-1; D not resolved. V gave up 2 bases and J gave up 7 bases, with 15 bases separating them. Germline assignment: CDR1 MNHNS and CDR2 SASEGT. The CDR3 is 15 residues long. The CDR3 bases are TGTGCCAGCAGTGAATACGGCAGGACCCTTAATGAGCAGTTCTTC. It translates to CASSEYGRTLNEQFF.

DNA for the CDR3: TGCGCCAGCAGCCAACAGGCTCGAGAGACCCAGTACTTC. This encodes CASSQQARETQYF. The chain links TRBV4-1 to TRBJ2-5; no firm D call. Germline values: CDR1 MGHRA, CDR2 YSYEKL. The CDR3 extends over 13 amino acids. Trimming pared 2 bases from V and 4 bases from J, leaving 8 bases between.

Concerning this clonotype itself: A much bigger clone sits one base away, suggesting this may be a read error. The chain joins TRBV21-1 to TRBJ2-3. TRBV21-1 is recorded as a pseudogene. The CDR3 runs to 17 residues. The CDR3 reads CASSNMIATVMQDTQYF. DNA for the CDR3: TGTGCCAGCAGTAACATGATAGCTACAGTCATGCAAGATACGCAGTATTTT.

This clonotype was counted a few times. The J gene is TRBJ2-1, the V gene TRBV6-5, with D unresolved. V was clipped by 0 bases and J by 4 bases, with 13 bases between them. This CDR3 is built from 16 residues. Germline loops: CDR1 MNHEY, CDR2 SVGAGI. CDR3 nucleotide sequence: TGTGCCAGCAGTTACTCAAGCCGAATAACTTACAATGAGCAGTTCTTC. Translation gives CASSYSSRITYNEQFF.

This clonotype was counted many times. The gene calls are TRBV28 and TRBJ1-5; D may be TRBD1 (5 bases). V was shortened by 4 bases and J by 0 bases, with 10 bases between the two germline ends. The germline CDR1 and CDR2 sequences are MDHEN and SYDVKM. The CDR3 contains 15 residues. The CDR3 sequence is CASSSIRDSNQPQHF. As DNA, the CDR3 is TGTGCCAGCAGTTCCATCAGGGATAGCAATCAGCCCCAGCATTTT.

V is TRBV20-1 and J is TRBJ1-2; D not resolved. V was shortened by 5 bases and J by 4 bases, with 23 bases between the two germline ends. The CDR3 length is 16 residues. Germline lookup yields CDR1 DFQATT and CDR2 SNEGSKA (reference sequence). DNA for the CDR3: TGCAGTGCTTTAATGATGCTGTTTCGAAAGACCTATGGCTACACCTTC. Its protein product is CSALMMLFRKTYGYTF.

This clonotype came up many times. The genes are TRBV3-1 and TRBJ1-4; a weak D match, TRBD1 (6 bases). CDR3 length: 14 amino acids. Germline-derived CDR1 and CDR2 are LGHDT and YNNKEL (reference sequence). The germline V and J ends were trimmed by 4 bases and 3 bases, with 9 bases remaining between them. Here the CDR3 reads CASSPDSSNEKLFF. Here the CDR3 DNA reads TGTGCCAGCAGCCCGGACAGCTCTAATGAAAAACTGTTTTTT.

This clonotype showed up many times. The chain combines TRBV20-1 with TRBJ2-3; a weak D match, TRBD2 (7 bases). Germline CDR1 and CDR2: DFQATT and SNEGSKA (reference sequence). CDR3 size: 14 residues. V lost 1 base and J 6 bases, leaving 14 bases between the germline ends. The CDR3, as DNA: TGCAGTGCTAGAGTCGCCGGGGGGCCCGATACGCAGTATTTT. The encoded protein is CSARVAGGPDTQYF.

The chain couples TRBV20-1 to TRBJ2-2; no reliable D call. Germline CDR1 reads DFQATT; CDR2 reads SNEGSKA (reference sequence). The CDR3 extends over 14 amino acids. Trimming stripped 4 bases from V and 6 bases from J, with 15 bases between. CDR3 residues: CSAKTASEAGELFF. In nucleotides, the CDR3 is TGCAGTGCTAAGACCGCCAGCGAAGCCGGGGAGCTGTTTTTT.